The clone carrying this T cell receptor beta chain came up many times. This entry comes from a study of T cells in Graves' hyperthyroidism and ophthalmopathy. The overall study: Before any treatment, at initial diagnosis, peripheral blood was collected.

There are 15 residues in the CDR3. Deletions cut 5 bases from V and 3 bases from J, with 16 bases between. Newly diagnosed hyperthyroidism patients aged 18 to 65 years had disease lasting under 2 months. Exclusion criteria comprised uncontrolled infection, other autoimmune disease, pregnancy or lactation. Diagnostic decisions used clinical symptoms, serum thyroxine and TRAb, thyroid ultrasound and orbital computed tomography. The investigators amplified TCR beta CDR3 regions from RNA transcripts. Carried out on the TCR CDR3, a first-round RT-PCR used the HTBI primer set. Using its own MiXCR run on the multiplex PCR reads, TCRdb lists one record per CDR3 protein. The data show almost 600,000 distinct CDR3 sequences, with about 15% seen just once and 5.5% to 7.5% held by the top ten.

This sequence joins TRBV12-3 or TRBV12-4 and TRBJ1-2, with unresolved D. Specimen: blood. The sequence was collected from a woman aged 25 to 39 with Graves' hyperthyroidism that later progressed to Graves' ophthalmopathy. CDR3 protein: CASSPVGEADYGYTF. CDR3 nucleotides: TGTGCCAGCAGTCCCGTGGGAGAAGCGGACTATGGCTACACCTTC.